This section outlines one TCR beta chain sequence together with its context. This entry comes from a study of CD8+CD57+ T cells in acquired aplastic anemia. The wider study: The DNA of sorted CD4+ and CD8+ cells averaged around 3 ug.

It was genomic DNA that served as the template for profiling TCR beta VDJ and CDR3. Via MiXCR, TCRdb re-called the reads, giving one row per CDR3 protein. The table has 90,000 to 150,000 distinct CDR3 sequences, 55% to 60% seen once; the top ten hold 25% to 35%. V was cut by 4 bases and J by 3 bases, with 13 bases left in between. The CDR3 loop spans 13 amino acids. Germline V CDR1 and CDR2: SQVTM, ANQGSEA. The authors sequenced patients whose flow cytometry had shown CD8+CD57+ cell expansion. Among the patients, none had received any therapy at the time of blood sampling. The sequenced sample consisted of sorted CD4+, CD8+, or CD8+CD57+ T cells (not recorded which) from PBMCs. The chain joins TRBV29-1 to TRBJ2-7; D uncertain. This receptor was identified in a human donor with aplastic anemia. The CDR3: CSVAPASRYEQYF. DNA for the CDR3: TGCAGCGTTGCTCCGGCGTCTCGCTACGAGCAGTACTTC.